This T cell receptor (beta chain) was captured in a study of beta chain features in type 1 diabetes. Study-level results: It was not settled here whether HLA type affects TCRB rearrangement.

As regards this clone: Its antigen remains unknown.

The isolated RNA, all of it, was reverse transcribed, so expressed TCRB transcripts were what got sequenced. Repertoires were generated with immunoSEQ multiplex PCR, while TCRdb's copy carries only in-frame clones and drops some. Of some 99,000 clones in the sample, almost 40% were seen once. The TCR was taken from a woman between 18 and 30 years old in good health. Sequenced input: stem cell memory CD4+ T cells from blood.

CDR3 region: CASSAGWGQAYGYTF. The DNA for the CDR3 is TGTGCCAGCAGTGCCGGATGGGGACAGGCCTATGGCTACACCTTC. The V and J genes are TRBV7-2 and TRBJ1-2; 8 bases are shared with TRBD1. The ends lost 6 bases at V and 4 bases at J; junction bases unmatched: 10. The CDR3 length is 15 residues. The germline CDR1 and CDR2 sequences are SGHTA and FQGNSA.